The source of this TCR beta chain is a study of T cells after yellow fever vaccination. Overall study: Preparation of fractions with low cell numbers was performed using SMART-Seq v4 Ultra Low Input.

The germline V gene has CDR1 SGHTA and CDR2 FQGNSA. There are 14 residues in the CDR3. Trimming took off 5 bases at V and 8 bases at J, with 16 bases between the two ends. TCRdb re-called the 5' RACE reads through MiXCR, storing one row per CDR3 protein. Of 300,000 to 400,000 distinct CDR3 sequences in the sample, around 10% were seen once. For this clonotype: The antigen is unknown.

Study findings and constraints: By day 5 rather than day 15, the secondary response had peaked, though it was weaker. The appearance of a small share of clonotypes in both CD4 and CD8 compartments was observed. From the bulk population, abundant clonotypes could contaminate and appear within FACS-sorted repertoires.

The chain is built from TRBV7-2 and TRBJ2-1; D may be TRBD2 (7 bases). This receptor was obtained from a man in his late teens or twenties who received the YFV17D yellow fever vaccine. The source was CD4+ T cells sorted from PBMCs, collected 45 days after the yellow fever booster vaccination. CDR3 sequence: CASSRMGGPYEQFF. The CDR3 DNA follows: TGTGCCAGCAGCCGCATGGGGGGGCCCTATGAGCAGTTCTTC.